The clone carrying this TCR beta chain showed up many times. Its antigen is currently unknown. This entry comes from a study of T cell repertoires in cytomegalovirus infection. MiXCR was run by TCRdb on the reads, yielding one entry per CDR3 protein. Here the sample spans roughly 69,000 distinct CDR3 sequences, about 26% being singletons. Study findings and constraints: HLA-C-restricted CMV-specific TCR beta clonotypes prevailed in the ex vivo response.

Specimen: CD8+ T cells from cultured PBMCs, collected from culture after CMV antigen stimulation. The receptor was isolated from a human donor in good health (CMV status not recorded). Some clones in this sample may be carry-over from other donors' samples.

The CDR3 nucleotides are TGTGCCAGCAGCGTAGACGTGAACACTGAAGCTTTCTTT. Translating it yields CASSVDVNTEAFF. This chain uses TRBV9 with TRBJ1-1; D unclear. V dropped 0 bases and J dropped 0 bases, with 3 bases sitting between them. Germline V CDR1 and CDR2: SGDLS, YYNGEE. CDR3 length equals 13 residues. Full variable domain (outside the CDR3, taken from reference TRBV9 and TRBJ1-1): DSGVTQTPKHLITATGQRVTLRCSPRSGDLSVYWYQQSLDQGLQFLIQYYNGEERAKGNILERFSAQQFPDLHSELNLSSLELGDSALYFCASSVDVNTEAFFGQGTRLTVV.